This TCR beta chain was captured in a study of cytomegalovirus exposure and HLA in healthy donors (dated by TCRdb to the late 2010s). At the level of the whole study: An earlier analysis of roughly 570 of the donors reported about 300 Gb of sequence data and around 120 million unique TCR beta sequences obtained from about 200 million T cells. Among the 398 genotyped donors, roughly 80% belonged to the genetic ancestry cluster associated with self-reported Caucasian donors. Rather than using new phenotypic data, the later analysis identified candidate immune exposures from TCR beta sequences and from how often those sequences occurred across donors. An earlier analysis of fewer than 700 of the donors applied high-throughput TCR beta sequencing to assess whether each TCR beta V gene segment acted as functional or pseudogenic. HLA typing covered class I and class II loci at four-digit resolution. Approximately 300 gigabases of sequencing data and tens of millions of unique TCR sequences were included in an early release covering roughly 600 HLA-typed donors. A later analysis re-analyzed previously published TCR beta repertoires from approximately 700 donors and added high-resolution HLA genotyping to study TCR occurrence patterns. Every repertoire in the discovery cohort had been generated on one and the same sequencing platform. Using immunosequencing, the study profiled T cell repertoires from 640 or so subjects and related those repertoires to cytomegalovirus serostatus. Four or five DR-DQ haplotypes were treated as single units for association and clustering because of strong linkage in the cohort. Besides the first cohort of 500 to 700 subjects, a separate validation cohort made up of 90 to 150 different subjects was used. Donor age, sex, ethnicity and CMV serostatus were compiled together with the repertoire data. In a later genetic analysis, genome-wide SNP genotypes for about 65% of the roughly 700 donors were used, and that subset was treated as a discovery cohort. The study aimed to test whether cataloging public T cell receptors could reveal signatures of past pathogen exposure. The number of donors typed differed by locus, with about 629-640 for A, B, C, DRB1 and DQB1, roughly 550 for DQA1, 600 to 610 for DPA1, and approximately 470 for DPB1. Among 300 to 500 genotyped donors of the cohort, an average of roughly 230,000 unique TCR beta nucleotide sequences was sequenced per donor, of which 15% to 20% were non-productive. High-throughput TCR immunosequencing, statistical association of individual TCRs with disease status, and machine learning were combined to predict cytomegalovirus infection status. Study-wide conclusions, independent of this receptor: In the study, approximately 150 TCR beta chains were listed as associated with cytomegalovirus. A further reported finding was that TCR beta sequences accurately predicted the HLA-A and HLA-B alleles for most subjects in the first cohort. In both the original and validation cohorts, the classifier was reported to diagnose cytomegalovirus status with high specificity and sensitivity. Most TCR sequences were seen in very few donors, while some public TCRs were found in many individuals. According to a later genetic analysis, donors in an Asian-associated ancestry cluster had fewer N-insertions in productive TCRs than the approximately 630-donor mean. A group of highly shared sequence variants was considered likely to be a technical artifact of the sequencing pipeline. Assigning TCR associations to individual alleles was difficult when HLA alleles, especially DR and DQ, strongly co-occurred. It was suggested by the authors that the approach could potentially be generalized to other disease states and immunological phenotypes. Some IMGT-functional V segments, including TRBV6-2 and TRBV6-3, could not be told apart with the 87-base-pair reads, so those segments were excluded. According to a later analysis, most CMV-associated TCR beta chains appeared to be HLA-restricted, and the HLA associations seemed to be driven largely by CMV exposure. The cohort was sequenced for TCR beta chains only, and without alpha or paired-chain data the features that could be detected were limited. The presence/absence analyses assumed that sequencing depth was roughly uniform across donors, and that assumption may not be true. About 17 rarely observed V segments, including chromosome 9 orphons, were excluded from the earlier analysis of a few hundred of the donors because counts were too low. In a later analysis, TCR association rates were found to vary across HLA loci, with the most associated TCRs seen for DRB1 alleles and the fewest for HLA-C alleles. Because some donors lacked HLA typing at each locus, the association tests relied only on the typed subset. In a later analysis, HLA-associated TCR beta chains were found to be more clonally expanded and to have lower generation probabilities than equally common non-associated chains. Broadly in line with IMGT annotations, most TCR beta V segments showed up in productive rearrangements about 87% or about 30% of the time in an earlier analysis of around 600 of the donors. In vitro tests confirmed that a few of the cytomegalovirus-associated TCR beta chains recognize cytomegalovirus antigens. Correlated functional status among segregating V segments might be attributable to linkage disequilibrium, but an unknown experimental factor could not be ruled out. A later genetic analysis associated a missense DCLRE1C variant with V-gene and J-gene trimming of TCR beta chains, and an independent cohort replicated the association. In a later analysis, 16,951 TCR beta sequences were associated with specific HLA alleles at a false discovery rate of 0.05. CMV serostatus was the only immune exposure information available for the cohort. In a later analysis, several top co-occurrence clusters were reported to appear linked to parvovirus B19, influenza, CMV and Epstein-Barr virus.

The library was prepared using the immunoSEQ multiplex PCR assay. For the multiplex PCR, a mixture combining 60 forward primers for TCR Vbeta segments and 13 reverse primers for TCR Jbeta segments was used. A multiplex PCR assay on genomic DNA amplified the CDR3 region of rearranged TCR beta genes. The Illumina HiSeq System was used to sequence the amplified TCR beta libraries as 87-base-pair reads. The authors' pipeline ran thus. Across the roughly 700 repertoires, a later analysis counted some 81 million unique TCR beta chains, around 11 million of which were shared by at least two donors. Raw reads were error-corrected and collapsed into unique sequences with a nearest-neighbor algorithm that merged closely related sequences to remove PCR and sequencing errors. To assign V, D and J gene segments, CDR3 sequences were aligned to IMGT reference sequences. For a sequence to be retained, a match of at least six nucleotides was required to both a V gene segment and a J gene segment. Rearrangements were classified as productive when the CDR3 lacked stop codons and remained in frame with V and J, and all other rearrangements were classified as non-productive. Following IMGT convention, CDR3 was defined as the stretch from the second conserved V-encoded cysteine up to the conserved J-encoded phenylalanine. The earlier analysis of 500 to 600 of the donors excluded sequences that lacked an unambiguous match to a single V gene segment. In an earlier analysis of approximately 590 of the donors, a V segment was called functional when productive rearrangements were above 56.7%, and segregating when the standard deviation between donors exceeded 5%. A statistical classification framework was built for diagnosing cytomegalovirus status from the catalog of TCR beta chain sequences. A later analysis assigned V and J genes by comparing TCR nucleotide sequences with IMGT/GENE-DB human TR gene sequences. In a later analysis, CDR3 sequences and most-parsimonious VDJ recombination scenarios were assigned using the TCRdist pipeline. A later analysis defined each TCR beta chain by its CDR3 amino acid sequence plus V-gene family, and excluded reads lacking a unique V-gene family. In a later analysis, 500 to 700 highly shared, low-generation-probability nucleotide sequences were removed to address suspected cross-contamination and a sequencing artifact. For each public chain, a later analysis derived a clonal expansion index from normalized ranks of inferred template counts within each repertoire. Generation probabilities in a later analysis came from a VDJ recombination model fitted to out-of-frame rearrangements, and those results were checked against IGoR. A later analysis scored TCR-TCR, TCR-HLA and TCR-CMV co-occurrence with hypergeometric tests, applying a repertoire-size bias correction to TCR pairs. A later analysis estimated false discovery rates by permuting HLA or CMV assignments 20 times. In a later analysis, co-occurring TCRs were grouped using DBSCAN, with TCRdist sequence similarity added in when clustering inside HLA-allele-positive subsets. Repertoires with fewer than 30,000 or more than 120,000 public chains, plus five repertoires with anomalous nucleotide sharing, were excluded from co-occurrence clustering. Not all clones reach the TCRdb copy of this immuneACCESS table, which keeps in-frame sequences only. Checked studies attribute under half of the gap to unresolved V genes and leave the rest unexplained. Clone size and V and J calls were adopted from that table, with D and trimming inferred from the DNA. The sample table lists 180,000 or so clones, just over 70% of them with a count of one. The biggest ten clones account for over 2% of the sample.

On this clone: The target of this receptor is not known. The input lacks base qualities; no much larger clone sits a single base away.

The CDR3, from cysteine to phenylalanine, totals 15 residues. Kept here is only the CDR3 DNA, which spans 45 bases and is read in frame from base 1. Via the germline V gene (reference sequence), CDR1 is SEHNR and CDR2 FQNEAQ. From V the trimming removes 5 bases and from J it removes 3 bases, while the gene matches leave 10 bases of the junction unaccounted for. In total, roughly 670 healthy bone marrow donors made up the cohort. At the time of sampling, all cohort members were nominally healthy, though unrecorded immune exposures were likely present. Of the 700 or so cohort members, 250 to 300 had a positive CMV serostatus and just over 350 had a negative one, while no CMV serostatus was recorded for the donor. A peripheral blood sample was provided by each donor, and peripheral blood mononuclear cells were used for TCR beta sequencing. Genomic DNA extraction from the blood cell samples was performed with the Qiagen DNeasy Blood Extraction Kit.

The sequence came from a human donor in good health. Sequences were obtained from PBMCs. This receptor chain uses TRBV7-9 and TRBJ2-7, with 7 junctional bases fitting TRBD1. The CDR3 region has the sequence CASSPVETGYYEQYF. The DNA is as follows: TGTGCCAGCAGCCCAGTGGAGACAGGGTACTACGAGCAGTACTTC.